The 6 T cell receptor beta chains given below trace back to one sample, sequenced in a study of blood T cell repertoires in COVID-19. The method was immunoSEQ multiplex PCR; TCRdb's version includes in-frame clones alone and lacks a portion of them. The data contain about 150,000 clones, over 75% of them seen just once; the ten biggest clones take up 15%. Sequenced material: peripheral blood. Every receptor here comes from a woman in her forties with acute or convalescent COVID-19.

V and J are TRBV13 and TRBJ2-4; weak D call: TRBD2 (5 bases). This CDR3 comprises 15 residues. Trimming cost V 5 bases and J 6 bases, with 17 bases left between them. Germline CDR1 PRHDT, CDR2 FYEKMQ (reference sequence). This CDR3 is CASSRVPSGGNIQYF. The CDR3 region has the DNA TGTGCCAGCAGCAGGGTCCCCTCCGGAGGAAACATTCAGTACTTC. Full variable domain (rest looked up from reference TRBV13 and TRBJ2-4): AAGVIQSPRHLIKEKRETATLKCYPIPRHDTVYWYQQGPGQDPQFLISFYEKMQSDKGSIPDRFSAQQFSDYHSELNMSSLELGDSALYFCASSRVPSGGNIQYFGAGTRLSVL.

This chain links TRBV5-5 with TRBJ2-4; D is uncertain. The length of the CDR3 is 14 residues. The V end lost 0 bases, the J end lost 1 base, and 5 bases lay between the germline ends. Germline loops: CDR1 SGHKS, CDR2 YYEKEE (reference sequence). This chain's CDR3 is CASSLGEAKNIQYF. The CDR3 nucleotides read TGTGCCAGCAGCTTGGGAGAGGCCAAAAACATTCAGTACTTC. The full variable domain, with the rest looked up from reference TRBV5-5 and TRBJ2-4, is DAGVTQSPTHLIKTRGQQVTLRCSPISGHKSVSWYQQVLGQGPQFIFQYYEKEERGRGNFPDRFSARQFPNYSSELNVNALLLGDSALYLCASSLGEAKNIQYFGAGTRLSVL.

The chain recombines TRBV19 with TRBJ2-5, with 8 bases that match TRBD1. The CDR3 is 14 amino acids. CDR1 and CDR2 from the germline V gene are LNHDA and SQIVND (reference sequence). V trimming: 6 bases; J trimming: 2 bases; junction bases outside the gene matches: 5. The CDR3 protein is CASSNRDRQETQYF. In DNA, the CDR3 is TGTGCCAGTAGCAACCGGGACAGGCAAGAGACCCAGTACTTC.

This clone was seen only once. The genes are TRBV7-2 and TRBJ2-3; 12 bases are a match to TRBD2. Germline V gene data show CDR1 as SGHTA and CDR2 as FQGNSA. The CDR3 has 18 residues. Trimming at V came to 5 bases and at J to 1 base, leaving 10 bases not matched to a gene. This chain's CDR3 is CASSPTQGLAGRTDTQYF. The CDR3 DNA sequence: TGTGCCAGCAGCCCCACGCAAGGACTAGCGGGACGCACAGATACGCAGTATTTT.

V is TRBV6-5 and J is TRBJ1-2, with D unresolved. The CDR3 consists of 13 residues. The germline gives CDR1 MNHEY, CDR2 SVGAGI. V was pared by 5 bases and J by 8 bases, with 15 bases between. The CDR3 bases are TGTGCCAGCAGTCCCCGGGAAGTCGAAGGCTACACCTTC. This gives the protein CASSPREVEGYTF.

The genes are TRBV28 and TRBJ2-7; D perhaps matches TRBD2 (6 bases). The CDR3 sequence is 14 residues long. Germline lookup yields CDR1 MDHEN and CDR2 SYDVKM. V was cut by 5 bases and J by 4 bases, with 15 bases left in between. CDR3: CASSGPGALYEQYF. In nucleotides, the CDR3 is TGTGCCAGCAGTGGGCCGGGAGCCCTGTACGAGCAGTACTTC.